These 20 T cell receptor beta chains originate from one sample sequenced in a study of blood T cell repertoires in COVID-19. Using immunoSEQ multiplex PCR, the repertoire was profiled, and TCRdb retains in-frame clones only, with some absent. This repertoire shows a few hundred thousand clones, roughly 90% found once; its top ten account for about 2%. Input material: peripheral blood. These receptors came from a woman aged 45-65 years with acute or convalescent COVID-19.

The chain links TRBV30 to TRBJ2-5; maybe TRBD1 (5 bases). The CDR3 totals 15 residues. The V end lost 0 bases, the J end lost 5 bases, and 16 bases lay between the germline ends. CDR1 and CDR2 (germline): GTSNPN, SVGIG (reference sequence). CDR3 bases: TGTGCCTGGAGTGTACGCCCAGCTAAGGGGGAGACCCAGTACTTC. This sequence encodes CAWSVRPAKGETQYF.

V and J are TRBV19 and TRBJ1-5; D remains unclear. V dropped 7 bases and J dropped 8 bases, with 15 bases sitting between them. Germline V gene data show CDR1 as LNHDA and CDR2 as SQIVND (reference sequence). The length of the CDR3 is 13 residues. The CDR3 reads CASTEESTKPQHF. Here the CDR3 DNA reads TGTGCCAGTACCGAGGAAAGTACGAAGCCCCAGCATTTT.

This chain joins TRBV12-5 and TRBJ1-4; tentative D call: TRBD1 (5 bases). This CDR3 has 13 residues. Trimming cost V 5 bases and J 8 bases, with 12 bases left between them. Per the germline V gene, CDR1 is LGHNT and CDR2 is FRNRAP. CDR3 sequence reads: CASGISRGEKLFF. The CDR3 DNA sequence: TGTGCTAGTGGTATAAGTCGGGGGGAAAAACTGTTTTTT.

The chain combines TRBV9 with TRBJ1-2; D remains ambiguous. V was cut by 5 bases and J by 5 bases, with 10 bases left in between. There are 12 residues in the CDR3. The germline V gene has CDR1 SGDLS and CDR2 YYNGEE. CDR3 in amino acids: CASRSQEYGYTF. The CDR3 DNA reads TGTGCCAGCAGGAGCCAAGAATATGGCTACACCTTC.

This clone was found once. The chain carries TRBV19 and TRBJ1-3, with 7 bases identical to TRBD1. The CDR3 loop spans 16 amino acids. CDR1 is LNHDA, CDR2 SQIVND, per germline (reference sequence). V shed 6 bases and J 0 bases; nucleotides not matched to a gene: 8. CDR3 sequence reads: CASSVQGLSSGNTIYF. The DNA for the CDR3 is TGTGCCAGTAGCGTACAGGGGTTATCCTCTGGAAACACCATATATTTT. The variable domain in full, with the rest retrieved from reference TRBV19 and TRBJ1-3, is DGGITQSPKYLFRKEGQNVTLSCEQNLNHDAMYWYRQDPGQGLRLIYYSQIVNDFQKGDIAEGYSVSREKKESFPLTVTSAQKNPTAFYLCASSVQGLSSGNTIYFGEGSWLTVV.

V and J are TRBV7-2 and TRBJ2-2; possibly TRBD1 for D (6 bases). The CDR3 has 14 amino acids. With 0 bases removed from V and 6 bases from J, the gap between germline ends came to 8 bases. Germline CDR1 is SGHTA and CDR2 is FQGNSA. The CDR3 reads CASSLAGGSGELFF. CDR3 nucleotide sequence: TGTGCCAGCAGCTTAGCAGGGGGATCCGGGGAGCTGTTTTTT.

The chain joins TRBV6-6 to TRBJ2-5; TRBD2 agrees at 9 bases. The CDR3 extends over 14 amino acids. Unmatched junction bases numbered 1, after V lost 2 bases and J lost 3 bases. CDR1 MNHNY and CDR2 SVGAGI come from the germline V gene (reference sequence). For the CDR3, the DNA is TGTGCCAGCAGTTACGGCGGGGGGGAAGAGACCCAGTACTTC. It encodes CASSYGGGEETQYF.

This chain uses TRBV6-5 with TRBJ2-3, with 7 bases fitting TRBD2. This CDR3 is 15 amino acids long. Losses at the gene ends were 10 bases for V and 2 bases for J; bases not matched to a gene: 12. Looked up from germline, CDR1 is MNHEY and CDR2 is SVGAGI. CDR3 coding DNA: TGTGCCAACAAACCGCCGGGACTAAACACAGATACGCAGTATTTT. This sequence encodes CANKPPGLNTDTQYF.

The gene calls are TRBV18 and TRBJ1-2; 11 nucleotides agree with TRBD1. J gave up 4 bases and V 6 bases, and 4 bases lay outside the gene matches. Per germline, CDR1 KGHSH and CDR2 LQKENI. The CDR3 is 14 amino acids. CDR3: CASSGQGAAYGYTF. CDR3 nucleotides: TGTGCCAGCTCTGGACAGGGGGCAGCCTATGGCTACACCTTC. The full variable domain, its missing parts supplied by reference TRBV18 and TRBJ1-2, is NAGVMQNPRHLVRRRGQEARLRCSPMKGHSHVYWYRQLPEEGLKFMVYLQKENIIDESGMPKERFSAEFPKEGPSILRIQQVVRGDSAAYFCASSGQGAAYGYTFGSGTRLTVV.

The rearrangement joins TRBV5-8 to TRBJ1-4; the match to TRBD1 covers 7 bases. V shed 0 bases and J 5 bases; nucleotides not matched to a gene: 13. Germline CDR1 reads SGHTS; CDR2 reads YDEGEE. The CDR3 loop spans 18 amino acids. For the CDR3, the DNA is TGTGCCAGCAGCTTGGGAGTGGGGTTTGGCAGGGGGAATGAAAAACTGTTTTTT. Its translation: CASSLGVGFGRGNEKLFF.

The chain recombines TRBV5-4 with TRBJ2-1, with 8 bases aligning to TRBD2. CDR1 and CDR2 (germline): SGHNT, YYREEE (reference sequence). J gave up 0 bases and V 3 bases, and 8 bases lay outside the gene matches. The CDR3 runs 17 residues. CDR3 sequence (DNA): TGTGCCAGCAGCTCATACGGGGGGGCCTTCTCCTACAATGAGCAGTTCTTC. It codes for CASSSYGGAFSYNEQFF.

The CDR3 coding sequence is TGTGCCAGCTCACTCACTAACAGGGTGGTTGGCACTGAAGCTTTCTTT. This encodes CASSLTNRVVGTEAFF. The chain couples TRBV18 to TRBJ1-1; the D gene is possibly TRBD1 (6 bases). V lost 4 bases to trimming and J lost 4 bases, with 19 bases between them. CDR1 and CDR2 (germline): KGHSH, LQKENI. The CDR3 loop spans 16 amino acids.

About this clone itself: Relative to the germline gene, one junction end is altered; a read error may explain this. The genes are TRBV6-2 or TRBV6-3 and TRBJ2-7; tentative D call: TRBD1 (6 bases). Looked up from germline, CDR1 is MNHEY and CDR2 is SVGEGT. This CDR3 comprises 19 residues. CDR3 in amino acids: CASSYGGFADSYSSYEQYF. The CDR3 nucleotides are TGTGCTAGCAGTTACGGCGGGTTTGCGGACAGTTATAGCTCCTACGAGCAGTACTTC.

Comment on this clone: A read error may produce the germline difference seen at one junction end. The chain joins TRBV12-3 or TRBV12-4 to TRBJ2-1; the match to TRBD2 covers 10 bases. CDR3 length: 13 amino acids. The CDR3 here is CASRTSGPNKQFF. As DNA, the CDR3 is TGTGCCAGCAGGACTAGCGGGCCCAATAAGCAGTTCTTC.

The chain carries TRBV7-8 and TRBJ1-4; 7 bases agree with TRBD1. This CDR3 contains 16 residues. Trimming at V came to 5 bases and at J to 3 bases, leaving 9 bases not matched to a gene. Germline lookup yields CDR1 SGHVS and CDR2 FQNEAQ. The CDR3 bases are TGTGCCAGCAGCCCGGTCCTAGGGGGCTCTAATGAAAAACTGTTTTTT. Translated, it gives CASSPVLGGSNEKLFF.

The chain joins TRBV30 to TRBJ1-3; TRBD1 is a possible D gene (5 bases). Germline V gene sequence: CDR1 GTSNPN, CDR2 SVGIG (reference sequence). CDR3 length: 15 residues. Trimming removed 8 bases at V and 2 bases at J, with 19 bases between. CDR3 sequence (DNA): TGTGCCCTCTTAGAGCAGGGATATCCTGGAAACACCATATATTTT. Its translation is CALLEQGYPGNTIYF.

The rearrangement joins TRBV6-6 to TRBJ1-1; no clear D. From germline, CDR1 is MNHNY and CDR2 SVGAGI (reference sequence). This CDR3 has 14 amino acids. Trimming took off 5 bases at V and 4 bases at J, with 14 bases between the two ends. The CDR3: CASSTGVRSTEAFF. The CDR3 DNA sequence: TGTGCCAGCAGTACCGGGGTCCGGTCCACTGAAGCTTTCTTT.

The chain has TRBV9 and TRBJ2-4, with D possibly being TRBD1 (5 bases). The CDR3 runs to 19 residues. The V gene's germline CDR1 is SGDLS and CDR2 YYNGEE. Trimming shortened V by 0 bases and J by 0 bases, and 19 bases separated the two germline ends. The CDR3 region is CASSVGASSQGLAKNIQYF. CDR3 nucleotides: TGTGCCAGCAGCGTAGGAGCTTCCAGCCAGGGTCTAGCCAAAAACATTCAGTACTTC.

The V call is TRBV19, the J call TRBJ1-2; D gene unclear. The CDR3 has 13 amino acids. The V and J ends lost 5 bases and 3 bases respectively, with 10 bases between them. From germline, CDR1 is LNHDA and CDR2 SQIVND (reference sequence). As DNA, the CDR3 is TGTGCCAGTAGTCTGGAGCCTCACTATGGCTACACCTTC. It translates to CASSLEPHYGYTF. Combining the CDR3 with reference TRBV19 and TRBJ1-2 gives the whole variable domain DGGITQSPKYLFRKEGQNVTLSCEQNLNHDAMYWYRQDPGQGLRLIYYSQIVNDFQKGDIAEGYSVSREKKESFPLTVTSAQKNPTAFYLCASSLEPHYGYTFGSGTRLTVV.

The chain carries TRBV7-9 and TRBJ1-6; 11 bases are shared with TRBD1. Germline V gene data show CDR1 as SEHNR and CDR2 as FQNEAQ (reference sequence). The CDR3 extends over 14 amino acids. V was clipped by 4 bases and J by 11 bases; unmatched bases: 4. The CDR3 coding sequence is TGTGCCAGCAGCTCGGGACAGGGGGAACCACCCCTCCACTTT. This sequence encodes CASSSGQGEPPLHF.